This record concerns one TCR beta chain sequence. This clonotype was seen many times. Its target antigen remains unknown. Per-base qualities were not stored, and no clone one base away is much larger. The library came from 5' RACE. Sequencing was performed on an Illumina MiSeq. The public reads were run again by TCRdb, first through fastp at Q25 and then through MiXCR, and only productive beta chains were kept. When rows share a CDR3 protein, they turn into one entry using the most common DNA and genes. This sample holds 30,000 to 35,000 distinct CDR3 sequences; around 8.6% were observed only once. In total, the top ten clones hold over 2% of the sample. The data are from a study of chronic HIV infection and antiretroviral therapy (dated by TCRdb to between 2014 and 2016). The CDR3 contains 11 residues, cysteine and phenylalanine counted. Only the CDR3 DNA stays, 33 bases, in frame from base 1. After removal of 5 bases from V and 11 bases from J, the junction retains 3 bases not matched to a gene. The germline V gene gives CDR1 as MNHNS and CDR2 as SASEGT.

This TCR was sampled from an adult who had HIV and had not received antiretroviral therapy, or was an uninfected healthy control (not recorded which). The chain joins TRBV6-1 to TRBJ1-1; TRBD1 agrees with 9 junctional bases. The sample taken for sequencing was peripheral blood. The DNA sequence follows: TGTGCCAGCAGTTGGACAGGGGAGGCTTTCTTT. It encodes CASSWTGEAFF.